The rows below give T cell receptor beta chains drawn from one sample of a study of cytomegalovirus exposure and HLA in healthy donors. Profiled with immunoSEQ multiplex PCR; TCRdb holds only in-frame clones, not every one. The repertoire has under 200,000 clones, roughly 76% of them found once; the top ten carry roughly 1.9%. Material: PBMCs. The receptors originated from a human donor in good health. The CDR3 runs from the conserved cysteine through the conserved F or W. The D gene is left open where the match is weak. Where a row states a size, it is once, few, many or the class of an expanded clone; other rows omit it.

d_call | clone_size | j_call | v_call | cdr3_nt | cdr3_aa
. | . | TRBJ2-1 | TRBV20-1 | TGCAGTGCTGGCCCCAGCAATGAGCAGTTCTTC | CSAGPSNEQFF
TRBD1 | . | TRBJ2-7 | TRBV6-5 | TGTGCCAGCAGGGACAGGGGCTACGAGCAGTACTTC | CASRDRGYEQYF
. | few | TRBJ1-4 | TRBV5-6 | TGTGCCAGCAGTAACCCGAAGCGGGGTGAAAAACTGTTTTTT | CASSNPKRGEKLFF
. | once | TRBJ1-1 | TRBV6-5 | TGTGCCAGCAGAATGGGAGGAGGGAACACTGAAGCTTTCTTT | CASRMGGGNTEAFF
TRBD1 | . | TRBJ1-6 | TRBV6-1 | TGTGCCAGCAGTGAACCGCAGGGGGTTAGACCCCTCCACTTT | CASSEPQGVRPLHF
. | . | TRBJ1-2 | TRBV6-1 | TGTGCCAGCAGTGAAGCAATTCAGGTTTATGGCTACACCTTC | CASSEAIQVYGYTF
. | . | TRBJ2-7 | TRBV11-3 | TGTGCCAGCAGCTACATCACCTACGAGCAGTACTTC | CASSYITYEQYF
TRBD1 | . | TRBJ1-2 | TRBV28 | TGTGCCAGCAGTTTTTGGGACAGGAGCTATGGCTACACCTTC | CASSFWDRSYGYTF
TRBD1 | . | TRBJ1-5 | TRBV19 | TGTGCCAGTAGTATCGGGACAGACAATCAGCCCCAGCATTTT | CASSIGTDNQPQHF
. | . | TRBJ2-2 | TRBV19 | TGTGCCAGTAGCAGGGGTCGTAACACCGGGGAGCTGTTTTTT | CASSRGRNTGELFF
. | . | TRBJ2-7 | TRBV19 | TGTGCCAGTAGCGACAGCTACGAGCAGTACTTC | CASSDSYEQYF
. | . | TRBJ2-4 | TRBV7-9 | TGTGCCAGCACCCCGAGGGTTGAAAGGAACATTCAGTACTTC | CASTPRVERNIQYF
. | . | TRBJ1-5 | TRBV7-9 | TGTGCCAGCAGTCCTCAGGGCGACAATCAGCCCCAGCATTTT | CASSPQGDNQPQHF
TRBD2 | . | TRBJ2-2 | TRBV14 | TGTGCCAGCAGTCGAATAGCGGGGGCCAAGAACACCGGGGAGCTGTTTTTT | CASSRIAGAKNTGELFF
. | . | TRBJ1-3 | TRBV4-3 | TGCGCCAGCAGCCAAGATGAGACTAGGGTTCGTTCTTCTGGAAACACCATATATTTT | CASSQDETRVRSSGNTIYF
TRBD2 | . | TRBJ2-3 | TRBV5-1 | TGCGCCAGCAGCCTAAGCGGGGGGGCAACAGATACGCAGTATTTT | CASSLSGGATDTQYF
TRBD2 | . | TRBJ2-1 | TRBV2 | TGTGCCAGCAGTGAAGGGCGGGGGGGGTACAATGAGCAGTTCTTC | CASSEGRGGYNEQFF
. | . | TRBJ1-2 | TRBV10-3 | TGTGCCATCAGTGAGTTGAATAAGGGGGTCCGGTATGGCTACACCTTC | CAISELNKGVRYGYTF
. | . | TRBJ1-2 | TRBV2 | TGTGCCAGCAGTGCCGGGTCAAATAACTATGGCTACACCTTC | CASSAGSNNYGYTF
. | . | TRBJ1-1 | TRBV7-9 | TGTGCCAGCAGCTCCCAGAGCGGGCCGGCTTTCTTT | CASSSQSGPAFF
TRBD1 | few | TRBJ1-4 | TRBV6-6 | TGTGCCAGCAGCCCGGACAGGGCGAATGAAAAACTGTTTTTT | CASSPDRANEKLFF
TRBD2 | few | TRBJ2-2 | TRBV11-3 | TGTGCCAGCAGCTTAGGGACTAGCCGCGGGGAGCTGTTTTTT | CASSLGTSRGELFF
. | . | TRBJ1-4 | TRBV6-5 | TGTGCCAGCAGTTACTCCCCGGGACAACCGACGGAAAAACTGTTTTTT | CASSYSPGQPTEKLFF
. | . | TRBJ2-7 | TRBV6-1 | TGTGCCAGCAGTGAACCGGGGGCCTACGAGCAGTACTTC | CASSEPGAYEQYF
. | . | TRBJ2-5 | TRBV6-5 | TGTGCCAGCACTCGAGGAGGAACCCAGTACTTC | CASTRGGTQYF
. | . | TRBJ1-4 | TRBV6-5 | TGTGCCAGCAGTTACTCAGGGGCAAGGACTAATGAAAAACTGTTTTTT | CASSYSGARTNEKLFF